The TCR beta chain described here comes from a study of T cells expressing NK-cell markers (TCRdb year 2020). About the study as a whole: TCR beta-chain repertoires were profiled in sorted CD3+CD56+NKG2C+, CD3+CD56+NKG2C- and CD3+CD56-NKG2C+ T-cell subsets from several donors. Of the eight sequenced donors, seven were found to be HCMV-seropositive and one was found to be HCMV-seronegative. Randomly selected healthy volunteers, three men and five women, were used as the eight sequenced donors. Illumina HiSeq 2000/2500, MiSeq or NextSeq was used to sequence libraries as 2 x 150 bp reads. General conclusions and limits of the study: Whether the expanded NKG2C-expressing T cell clones were specific for HCMV antigens remained unclear. In six donors, the dominant CD3+CD56+NKG2C+ clonotypes ranked among the top 10 CD8+ clonotypes, making up about 1.0-7.0% of CD8+ T cells. Those dominant clonotypes were again the most abundant among CD3+CD56-NKG2C+ cells in a handful of donors, at about 25-60.1%.

HCMV-specific IgG was detected in serum with a commercial ELISA kit to determine HCMV serostatus. Ficoll density gradient centrifugation was used to isolate peripheral blood mononuclear cells from blood. The sequencer listed for this sample is Illumina HiSeq 2000. TCR beta cDNA libraries were made by 5'RACE template switching that added a universal primer site and unique molecular identifiers. Synthesis of cDNA was primed from the TCR beta constant segment and was followed by two consecutive PCR amplification steps. On the study's bioinformatics: Reads were demultiplexed and grouped by UMI with MIGEC, and clonotypes were assembled and quantified with MiTCR. Only TCR cDNA sequences supported by at least two reads were kept to exclude erroneous sequences. Downstream repertoire analysis used the tcR package, and clonotypes were matched across fractions by CDR3 nucleotide sequence plus V segment. VDJmatch was used to annotate antigen specificity against VDJdb, with one amino acid substitution in CDR3 allowed. The reads underwent TCRdb reprocessing, giving one record for each CDR3 protein sequence and no DNA. The V and J calls and clone size come from TCRdb's table, not from the authors' own analysis. For this sample, the table gives about half a million distinct CDR3 sequences. 1.4% of the sample goes to the ten largest clones.

To note about this clonotype: This receptor's antigen is unknown.

Including cysteine and phenylalanine, the CDR3 has 16 amino acids. No DNA appears here. According to the germline V gene, CDR1 reads ENHRY and CDR2 reads SYGVKD. The receptor chain draws on TRBV10-3 and TRBJ1-4; TCRdb indicates TRBD1, and absent DNA this call remains unverified. Specimen: blood T cells: a sorted CD56 or NKG2C T cell subset, CD4+ or CD8+ T cells, or bulk PBMC T cells (not recorded which). This receptor was obtained from a woman aged 50 to 60 in good health. Donor details come from another sample of the same person, matched by shared clones. For the CDR3, the sequence is CAISESRQGGIEKLFF.